Sequencing of this TCR beta chain was carried out in a study of cytomegalovirus exposure and HLA in healthy donors. Produced via immunoSEQ multiplex PCR; TCRdb's table is partial and in-frame only. Here the sample spans tens of thousands of clones, roughly 94% being singletons. V was trimmed by 0 bases and J by 0 bases, leaving 10 bases between them. The CDR3 length is 16 residues. CDR1 SGHRS and CDR2 YFSETQ come from the germline V gene. Sequencing used PBMCs. This receptor was identified in a woman between 18 and 30 years old in good health and CMV-seronegative. The chain uses TRBV5-1 and TRBJ1-3; D might be TRBD1 (5 bases). CDR3 DNA sequence: TGCGCCAGCAGCTTGGACAGGCCAAGCTCTGGAAACACCATATATTTT. It yields the protein CASSLDRPSSGNTIYF.